Below, 20 T cell receptor beta chains from the same sample are listed, as sequenced in a study of technical replicates of blood from a handful of donors. TCRdb's table, derived via immunoSEQ multiplex PCR, lists solely in-frame clones and lacks some. The sample has 65,000 to 95,000 clones; around 97% are singletons. The sequencing input was T cells isolated from PBMCs. The receptor source for this set is a human donor in good health.

The rearrangement uses TRBV4-1 and TRBJ2-5; 9 nucleotides match TRBD1. V lost 3 bases and J lost 3; bases outside the gene matches: 2. The length of the CDR3 is 14 residues. From germline, CDR1 is MGHRA and CDR2 YSYEKL. The CDR3 nucleotides are TGCGCCAGCAGCCAGACAGGGGGAAAAGAGACCCAGTACTTC. Translation gives CASSQTGGKETQYF.

This chain links TRBV6-5 with TRBJ1-4; 8 nucleotides align to TRBD1. The CDR3 length is 13 residues. From germline, CDR1 is MNHEY and CDR2 SVGAGI. V shed 10 bases and J 8 bases; nucleotides not matched to a gene: 9. This chain's CDR3 is CATTTGGKEKLFF. CDR3 DNA sequence: TGTGCCACAACAACAGGGGGGAAAGAAAAACTGTTTTTT.

The chain uses TRBV4-2 and TRBJ2-7; 7 bases fit TRBD1. Germline CDR1 is LGHNA and CDR2 is YNFKEQ. The CDR3 extends over 15 amino acids. Trimming took 1 base from V and 5 from J; bases not matched to a gene: 8. CDR3 protein: CASSQGLTGQHEQYF. The DNA for the CDR3 is TGTGCCAGCAGCCAAGGCTTGACAGGGCAGCACGAGCAGTACTTC.

V is TRBV2 and J is TRBJ2-7, with no clear D. CDR3 length: 14 residues. Looked up from germline, CDR1 is SNHLY and CDR2 is FYNNEI. Trimming pared 8 bases from V and 0 bases from J, leaving 14 bases between. CDR3 DNA sequence: TGTGCCAGCGGCGCGGCACGAAGCTCCTACGAGCAGTACTTC. Its translation: CASGAARSSYEQYF. Filled out from reference TRBV2 and TRBJ2-7, the complete variable domain reads EPEVTQTPSHQVTQMGQEVILRCVPISNHLYFYWYRQILGQKVEFLVSFYNNEISEKSEIFDDQFSVERPDGSNFTLKIRSTKLEDSAMYFCASGAARSSYEQYFGPGTRLTVT.

The chain links TRBV19 to TRBJ1-1, with TRBD1 matching over 8 bases. This CDR3 comprises 14 residues. J lost 5 bases, V lost 6 bases, and 8 bases had no gene match. CDR1 is LNHDA, CDR2 SQIVND, per germline (reference sequence). The CDR3 region has the DNA TGTGCCAGTAGCGAGGGCAGGGGGCGGACTGAAGCTTTCTTT. It encodes CASSEGRGRTEAFF.

The genes are TRBV4-2 and TRBJ2-7, with 7 positions matching TRBD2. J lost 3 bases, V lost 0 bases, and 8 bases had no gene match. The CDR3 consists of 16 residues. Germline V gene data show CDR1 as LGHNA and CDR2 as YNFKEQ. The DNA of the CDR3 is TGTGCCAGCAGCCAAGATTTCCGGGAGGTAAACTACGAGCAGTACTTC. The encoded protein is CASSQDFREVNYEQYF.

The V and J genes are TRBV6-5 and TRBJ2-5; TRBD2 aligns across 11 bases. From germline, CDR1 is MNHEY and CDR2 SVGAGI. The CDR3 contains 16 residues. The junction had 7 bases not matched to a gene; V was cut back by 2 bases and J by 5 bases. The CDR3 DNA is TGTGCCAGCAGTTACAACCTAGCGGGAGGAGTGGAGACCCAGTACTTC. The encoded protein is CASSYNLAGGVETQYF.

This rearrangement joins TRBV5-1 to TRBJ2-1, with D perhaps matching TRBD2 (5 bases). The CDR3 runs to 15 residues. Germline V gives CDR1 SGHRS, CDR2 YFSETQ. The V gene lost 7 bases and the J gene lost 9 bases, with 23 bases spanning the gap. CDR3 sequence: CASSPSSTGWPEQFF. CDR3 bases: TGCGCCAGCTCCCCCTCGTCCACGGGGTGGCCTGAGCAGTTCTTC. Drawing the rest from reference TRBV5-1 and TRBJ2-1, the complete variable domain is KAGVTQTPRYLIKTRGQQVTLSCSPISGHRSVSWYQQTPGQGLQFLFEYFSETQRNKGNFPGRFSGRQFSNSRSEMNVSTLELGDSALYLCASSPSSTGWPEQFFGPGTRLTVL.

The genes are TRBV27 and TRBJ1-2, with D possibly TRBD1 on 6 matching bases. Trimming took off 6 bases at V and 5 bases at J, with 13 bases between the two ends. The CDR3 runs 13 residues. The V gene's germline CDR1 is MNHEY and CDR2 SMNVEV (reference sequence). CDR3 in amino acids: CASRAGGLYGYTF. CDR3 DNA sequence: TGTGCCAGCAGGGCCGGGGGGCTTTATGGCTACACCTTC.

V and J are TRBV5-5 and TRBJ1-2; TRBD1 matches 7 bases. CDR3 length: 14 residues. The V gene's germline CDR1 is SGHKS and CDR2 YYEKEE (reference sequence). V shed 0 bases, J shed 7 bases, and the junction held 6 bases outside the gene matches. The CDR3 spells CASSLGYRGGGYTF. CDR3 nucleotide sequence: TGTGCCAGCAGCTTGGGGTACAGGGGTGGTGGCTACACCTTC.

The chain employs TRBV25-1 and TRBJ1-1; 7 bases are shared with TRBD1. CDR1 MGHDK and CDR2 SYGVNS come from the germline V gene. The J segment lost 0 bases and the V segment lost 2 bases, leaving 3 bases of the junction unmatched. CDR3 length equals 15 residues. CDR3 protein: CASSETGTVNTEAFF. CDR3 in DNA: TGTGCCAGCAGTGAAACCGGGACAGTGAACACTGAAGCTTTCTTT.

This chain links TRBV6-5 with TRBJ1-1, with TRBD1 as a possible D gene (5 bases). Trimming cost V 6 bases and J 4 bases, with 12 bases left between them. Germline CDR1 MNHEY, CDR2 SVGAGI. This CDR3 is 13 amino acids long. The CDR3 DNA sequence: TGTGCCAGCAGAGATTTCGGGGGCACTGAAGCTTTCTTT. The encoded protein is CASRDFGGTEAFF.

In nucleotides, the CDR3 is TGTGCCAGCAGCTTGTATGGGGGCATTGCGGAAAAACTGTTTTTT. This encodes CASSLYGGIAEKLFF. The chain joins TRBV5-4 to TRBJ1-4, with TRBD1 as a possible D gene (6 bases). Trimming shortened V by 1 base and J by 8 bases, and 15 bases separated the two germline ends. The CDR3 consists of 15 residues. Per the germline V gene, CDR1 is SGHNT and CDR2 is YYREEE (reference sequence).

This clone showed up just a few times. V and J are TRBV29-1 and TRBJ1-1; D is uncertain. V was pared by 6 bases and J by 4 bases, with 15 bases between. Germline lookup yields CDR1 SQVTM and CDR2 ANQGSEA. The CDR3 is 13 residues long. The chain's CDR3 is CSVAGSLGTEAFF. The CDR3 DNA follows: TGCAGCGTGGCGGGATCCCTTGGCACTGAAGCTTTCTTT.

The chain employs TRBV9 and TRBJ1-3; 7 bases fit TRBD1. Losses at the gene ends were 0 bases for V and 4 bases for J; bases not matched to a gene: 1. The CDR3 runs 14 residues. CDR1 is SGDLS and CDR2 is YYNGEE in the germline V gene. CDR3 in amino acids: CASSVVGQGNTIYF. The CDR3 bases are TGTGCCAGCAGCGTAGTGGGACAGGGAAACACCATATATTTT.

The chain uses TRBV9 and TRBJ2-2; no definite D call. The V end was cut by 4 bases, the J end by 3 bases, with 4 bases between. The CDR3 loop spans 12 amino acids. Germline CDR1 and CDR2: SGDLS and YYNGEE. The CDR3 reads CASSPYTGELFF. In DNA form, the CDR3 reads TGTGCCAGCAGCCCCTACACCGGGGAGCTGTTTTTT.

This chain joins TRBV11-2 and TRBJ1-1, with TRBD1 matching over 7 bases. Germline values: CDR1 SGHAT, CDR2 FQNNGV. CDR3 length: 17 residues. The V and J ends lost 4 bases and 1 base, in that order; junction bases with no gene match: 12. The CDR3: CASSYNSGGQKNTEAFF. The CDR3 DNA reads TGTGCCAGCAGCTATAATTCCGGGGGACAGAAGAACACTGAAGCTTTCTTT.

The rearrangement joins TRBV13 to TRBJ1-1; D possibly corresponds to TRBD1 (5 bases). Per germline, CDR1 PRHDT and CDR2 FYEKMQ (reference sequence). V lost 0 bases, J lost 7 bases, and 9 bases lay in between. The CDR3 is made up of 13 amino acids. The CDR3 region is CASSLGRVFEAFF. In nucleotides, the CDR3 is TGTGCCAGCAGCTTAGGCAGGGTTTTTGAAGCTTTCTTT.

The CDR3 region is CASSFLGAEQFF. CDR3 in DNA: TGTGCCAGTAGTTTCCTAGGGGCTGAGCAGTTCTTC. This rearrangement joins TRBV19 to TRBJ2-1; TRBD1 is a possible D gene (5 bases). Germline V CDR1 and CDR2: LNHDA, SQIVND (reference sequence). The CDR3 runs 12 residues. V shed 5 bases and J shed 9 bases, with 11 bases lying between them.

The rearrangement joins TRBV6-4 to TRBJ1-1, with no clear D. V was trimmed by 2 bases and J by 1 base, leaving 5 bases between them. The germline gives CDR1 MRHNA, CDR2 SNTAGT. The CDR3 spans 13 residues. CDR3 sequence (DNA): TGTGCCAGCAGTGACGACACGAACACTGAAGCTTTCTTT. This translates into CASSDDTNTEAFF.